Presented here are 9 T cell receptor beta chains from one specimen sequenced in a study of blood T cell repertoires in COVID-19. Assay used: immunoSEQ multiplex PCR; TCRdb lists only in-frame clones, some missing. The sample consists of hundreds of thousands of clones, 86% of them appearing once. The sequenced sample consisted of peripheral blood. The receptors here all came from a woman aged 55-70 years with COVID-19, enrolled during active disease.

J is TRBJ2-1 and V is TRBV7-3, with D perhaps TRBD1 (6 bases). CDR3 length: 16 amino acids. The germline V gene has CDR1 SGHTA and CDR2 FQGTGA. V was pared by 0 bases and J by 7 bases, with 16 bases between. For the CDR3, the DNA is TGTGCCAGCAGCTTAACTCAGCAGGGGTCCCGGAATGAGCAGTTCTTC. It yields the protein CASSLTQQGSRNEQFF.

The chain carries TRBV6-5 and TRBJ2-5, with TRBD1 as a possible D gene (8 bases). Trimming removed 8 bases from V and 6 bases from J, with 16 bases in between. The germline V gene has CDR1 MNHEY and CDR2 SVGAGI. This CDR3 is 13 amino acids long. This CDR3 is CASVYRGGKTQYF. Here the CDR3 DNA reads TGTGCCAGCGTATACAGGGGGGGGAAGACCCAGTACTTC.

The V gene is TRBV4-1, the J gene TRBJ1-1; possibly TRBD1 for D (5 bases). Germline CDR1 is MGHRA and CDR2 is YSYEKL. The CDR3 covers 14 residues. Trimming stripped 4 bases from V and 3 bases from J, with 12 bases between. The CDR3 is CASSLPRGYTEAFF. The CDR3 DNA reads TGCGCCAGCAGCCTCCCCCGGGGGTACACTGAAGCTTTCTTT.

V usage is TRBV2 and J usage is TRBJ1-4, with D perhaps matching TRBD1 (5 bases). Germline-derived CDR1 and CDR2 are SNHLY and FYNNEI. Trimming took off 7 bases at V and 4 bases at J, with 10 bases between the two ends. This CDR3 is built from 13 residues. The CDR3 loop reads CASNRGINEKLFF. CDR3 in DNA: TGTGCCAGCAACCGGGGGATTAATGAAAAACTGTTTTTT.

The chain recombines TRBV9 with TRBJ1-2; D perhaps matches TRBD1 (5 bases). CDR1 and CDR2 from the germline V gene are SGDLS and YYNGEE. V lost 4 bases, J lost 6 bases, and 13 bases lay in between. The CDR3 is 13 residues long. The CDR3: CASSLRDSHGYTF. The CDR3 DNA sequence: TGTGCCAGCAGCCTCCGGGACTCCCATGGCTACACCTTC.

The genes are TRBV3-1 (or the pseudogene TRBV3-2) and TRBJ2-7; 10 nucleotides align to TRBD2. This CDR3 is built from 15 residues. Germline-derived CDR1 and CDR2 are LGHDT and YNNKEL (reference sequence). V trimming: 4 bases; J trimming: 3 bases; junction bases outside the gene matches: 6. The CDR3, as DNA: TGTGCCAGCAGCCCGTTAGCGGGGGGTTTCTACGAGCAGTACTTC. It encodes CASSPLAGGFYEQYF.

This clone is a singleton in its sample. The gene calls are TRBV21-1 and TRBJ2-5; no DNA check was done on the table's D call, TRBD2. TRBV21-1 is designated a pseudogene. The CDR3 has 16 amino acids. CDR3 DNA sequence: TGTGCCAGCAGCGCGATCCTAGCGGGGAGCCAAGAGACCCAGTACTTC. It encodes CASSAILAGSQETQYF.

V usage is TRBV11-2 and J usage is TRBJ2-5, with D perhaps matching TRBD2 (6 bases). The length of the CDR3 is 14 residues. The V gene lost 2 bases and the J gene lost 5 bases, with 12 bases spanning the gap. Germline V gives CDR1 SGHAT, CDR2 FQNNGV. The CDR3 coding sequence is TGTGCCAGCAGCTTAATGGGGGGTTCGGAGACCCAGTACTTC. This codes for CASSLMGGSETQYF.

The rearrangement joins TRBV19 to TRBJ1-1; maybe TRBD1 (5 bases). The CDR3 consists of 12 residues. The V end was cut by 10 bases, the J end by 4 bases, with 13 bases between. Germline loops: CDR1 LNHDA, CDR2 SQIVND (reference sequence). CDR3 sequence (DNA): TGTGCCACCCGGTTGGGGGGCACTGAAGCTTTCTTT. Its protein is CATRLGGTEAFF.